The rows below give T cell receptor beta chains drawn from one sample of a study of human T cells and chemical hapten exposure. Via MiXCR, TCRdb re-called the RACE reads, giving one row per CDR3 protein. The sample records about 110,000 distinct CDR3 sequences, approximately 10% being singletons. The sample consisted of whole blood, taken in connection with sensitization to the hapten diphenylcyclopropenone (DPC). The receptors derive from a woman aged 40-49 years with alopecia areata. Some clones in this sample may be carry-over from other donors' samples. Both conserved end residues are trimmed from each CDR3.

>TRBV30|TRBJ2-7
AWRDRGGYEQY
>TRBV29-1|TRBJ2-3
SVDPSGAVDTQY
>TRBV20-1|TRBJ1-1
SARDPWGETNTEAF
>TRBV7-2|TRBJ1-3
ASRAGSSGNTIY
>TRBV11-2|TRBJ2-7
ASSLDRVRAYEQY
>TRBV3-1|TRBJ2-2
ASSRTNTGELF
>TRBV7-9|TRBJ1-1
ASSLRTDNTEAF
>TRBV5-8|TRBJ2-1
ASSLNSVAGDEQF
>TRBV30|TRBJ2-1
AWSVRGGLGNEQF
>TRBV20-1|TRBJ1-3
SARGDRRNTIY
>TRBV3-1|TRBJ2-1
ASSLRETDQEQF
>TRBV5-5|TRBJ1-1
ASEGTVNTEAF
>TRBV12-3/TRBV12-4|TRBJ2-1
ASRTGGDSLNEQF
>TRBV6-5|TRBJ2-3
ASSPWTSGGLDTQY
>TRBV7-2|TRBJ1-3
ASSLDGNSGNTIY
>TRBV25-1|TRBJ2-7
ASSDGLREQY
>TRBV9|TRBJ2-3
ASSTLAGVIDTQY
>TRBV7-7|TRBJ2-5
ASSSTSPAGETQY
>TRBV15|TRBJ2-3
ATSRDGGVGLARTQY
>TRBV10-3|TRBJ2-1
AIRILAGGSSNEQF
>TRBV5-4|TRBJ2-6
ASSFPKTGANVLT
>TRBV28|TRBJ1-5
ASSSQARQGGGQPQH
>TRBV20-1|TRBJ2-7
SASRTSASYEQY
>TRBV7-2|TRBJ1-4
ASSLGGTGSNKLF
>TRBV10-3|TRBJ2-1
AISESGTSWEQL
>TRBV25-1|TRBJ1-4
ASSATWDVEKLF
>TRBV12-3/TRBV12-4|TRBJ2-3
ASSSLTSGTDTQY
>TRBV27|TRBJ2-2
ASSPLGYTGELF
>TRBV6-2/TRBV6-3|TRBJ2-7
ASSYDGNFGY
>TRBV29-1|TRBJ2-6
SVEGGAGANVLT
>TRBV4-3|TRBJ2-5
ASSQDYSSRAFGQETQY
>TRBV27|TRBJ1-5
ASSQNQPQH
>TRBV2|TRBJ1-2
ASRASVGNYGYT
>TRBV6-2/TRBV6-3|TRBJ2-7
ASTNRGGTYEQY
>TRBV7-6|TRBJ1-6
ASSPEGNSPLH
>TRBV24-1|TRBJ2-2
ATSAQTGTGMSGELF
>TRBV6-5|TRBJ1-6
ASRDRGANNSPLH
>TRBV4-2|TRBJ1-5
ASSQDYGDQPQH
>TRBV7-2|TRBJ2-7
ASSLALGLGDRAYEQY